These 21 T cell receptor beta chains share one sample of origin, sequenced in a study of technical replicates of blood from several donors. The data were produced by immunoSEQ multiplex PCR, yet TCRdb's version contains in-frame clones alone and is incomplete. The table has 55,000 to 65,000 clones, around 97% seen once. Sequencing was carried out using T cells isolated from PBMCs. The receptors here all came from a human donor in good health.

The chain has TRBV7-8 and TRBJ1-5, with TRBD1 matching over 7 bases. There are 16 residues in the CDR3. In germline, CDR1 is SGHVS, CDR2 FQNEAQ. V lost 3 bases to trimming and J lost 2 bases; unmatched junction nucleotides: 7. CDR3 sequence (DNA): TGTGCCAGCAGCTTTGGGACAGCCTCGGGCAATCAGCCCCAGCATTTT. Amino acid sequence: CASSFGTASGNQPQHF.

The gene calls are TRBV4-1 and TRBJ2-5; a possible D gene is TRBD1 (5 bases). Germline V gene data show CDR1 as MGHRA and CDR2 as YSYEKL. The length of the CDR3 is 13 residues. The V end was cut by 2 bases, the J end by 4 bases, with 8 bases between. The DNA of the CDR3 is TGCGCCAGCAGCCAACAGGGTTCAGAGACCCAGTACTTC. This codes for CASSQQGSETQYF.

The V and J genes are TRBV5-1 and TRBJ1-6, with D unresolved. CDR1 and CDR2 (germline): SGHRS, YFSETQ. V dropped 0 bases and J dropped 0 bases, with 10 bases sitting between them. This CDR3 contains 17 residues. The CDR3 coding sequence is TGCGCCAGCAGCTTGGGGGTAGGGAGCTCCTATAATTCACCCCTCCACTTT. This encodes CASSLGVGSSYNSPLHF.

The V gene is TRBV19, the J gene TRBJ2-1, with 7 bases identical to TRBD2. Trimming cost V 2 bases and J 1 base; bases outside gene matches: 2. This CDR3 region has 15 residues. Germline V gene data show CDR1 as LNHDA and CDR2 as SQIVND (reference sequence). CDR3 DNA: TGTGCCAGTAGTATATCAGCGGGGTCCTACAATGAGCAGTTCTTC. It yields the protein CASSISAGSYNEQFF.

CDR3 loop: CASSESDPGAGNTIYF. The CDR3 DNA sequence: TGTGCCAGCAGCGAAAGCGACCCGGGGGCTGGAAACACCATATATTTT. The rearrangement joins TRBV7-3 to TRBJ1-3, with a weak D call TRBD1 (5 bases). The germline CDR1 and CDR2 sequences are SGHTA and FQGTGA. V lost 5 bases to trimming and J lost 2 bases, with 16 bases between them. This CDR3 is built from 16 residues.

The rearrangement joins TRBV18 to TRBJ2-1; D not resolved. V was shortened by 3 bases and J by 7 bases, with 10 bases between the two germline ends. CDR1 is KGHSH, CDR2 LQKENI, per germline. The length of the CDR3 is 13 residues. CDR3 amino acids: CASSPSALNEQFF. The CDR3 DNA reads TGTGCCAGCTCACCGTCCGCGTTGAATGAGCAGTTCTTC.

This rearrangement joins TRBV25-1 to TRBJ1-1, with TRBD1 matching 8 bases. J was trimmed by 1 base and V by 2 bases; bases with no gene match: 6. The CDR3 spans 16 residues. Germline-derived CDR1 and CDR2 are MGHDK and SYGVNS. The CDR3 DNA sequence: TGTGCCAGCAGTGAAGGTCGGGACAGGAGGAACACTGAAGCTTTCTTT. This gives the protein CASSEGRDRRNTEAFF.

The chain has TRBV5-6 and TRBJ2-3, with D possibly being TRBD2 (5 bases). The CDR3 covers 13 residues. Deletions cut 4 bases from V and 2 bases from J, with 8 bases between. CDR1 is SGHDT, CDR2 YYEEEE, per germline. The CDR3, as DNA: TGTGCCAGCAGCCCGGACTTCACAGATACGCAGTATTTT. Protein sequence: CASSPDFTDTQYF.

The chain uses TRBV5-1 and TRBJ2-3; the D gene is possibly TRBD1 (7 bases). From germline, CDR1 is SGHRS and CDR2 YFSETQ. The CDR3 sequence is 17 residues long. V lost 2 bases, J lost 2 bases, and 18 bases lay in between. CDR3 sequence (DNA): TGCGCCAGCAGCTTAGTAGCAGGGGGGCACCCCACAGATACGCAGTATTTT. It translates to CASSLVAGGHPTDTQYF.

This sequence joins TRBV30 and TRBJ1-2, with a possible D match to TRBD1 (5 bases). V was pared by 0 bases and J by 7 bases, with 12 bases between. The CDR3 has 13 amino acids. Germline CDR1 reads GTSNPN; CDR2 reads SVGIG (reference sequence). Here the CDR3 reads CAWSVGQGSGYTF. CDR3 nucleotide sequence: TGTGCCTGGAGTGTGGGCCAGGGTTCTGGCTACACCTTC.

This clone has only one observation. The V call is TRBV18, the J call TRBJ2-5; D might be TRBD2 (5 bases). The germline gives CDR1 KGHSH, CDR2 LQKENI. The CDR3 covers 15 residues. V was trimmed by 4 bases and J by 2 bases, leaving 14 bases between them. As DNA, the CDR3 is TGTGCCAGCTCACGAAGACTAAGGTTACAAGAGACCCAGTACTTC. As protein: CASSRRLRLQETQYF. Looking up the rest from reference TRBV18 and TRBJ2-5 gives the full variable domain: NAGVMQNPRHLVRRRGQEARLRCSPMKGHSHVYWYRQLPEEGLKFMVYLQKENIIDESGMPKERFSAEFPKEGPSILRIQQVVRGDSAAYFCASSRRLRLQETQYFGPGTRLLVL.

The chain links TRBV5-1 to TRBJ1-2; D remains ambiguous. The CDR3 sequence is 12 residues long. CDR1 SGHRS and CDR2 YFSETQ come from the germline V gene. V was pared by 5 bases and J by 0 bases, with 5 bases between. CDR3 sequence (DNA): TGCGCCAGCAGACTAGCTAACTATGGCTACACCTTC. Protein sequence: CASRLANYGYTF.

The table lists this clone with a count of one. V is TRBV5-1 and J is TRBJ1-3; D remains unclear. The CDR3 is 14 residues long. With 0 bases removed from V and 3 bases from J, the gap between germline ends came to 7 bases. Per the germline V gene, CDR1 is SGHRS and CDR2 is YFSETQ. The CDR3 DNA follows: TGCGCCAGCAGCTTGGCCGGACTTGGAAACACCATATATTTT. This translates into CASSLAGLGNTIYF.

V gene TRBV10-3 combines with J gene TRBJ2-2, with TRBD2 matching 13 bases. The junction had 5 bases not matched to a gene; V was cut back by 3 bases and J by 4 bases. The CDR3 loop spans 17 amino acids. Looked up from germline, CDR1 is ENHRY and CDR2 is SYGVKD. This chain's CDR3 is CAISEGTSGVVTGELFF. The DNA for the CDR3 is TGTGCCATCAGTGAAGGGACTAGCGGGGTTGTCACCGGGGAGCTGTTTTTT.

The J gene is TRBJ2-3, the V gene TRBV7-9; 8 bases line up with TRBD2. From germline, CDR1 is SEHNR and CDR2 FQNEAQ (reference sequence). The CDR3 sequence is 16 residues long. V was pared by 2 bases and J by 5 bases, with 9 bases of the junction left unmatched. The CDR3 nucleotides are TGTGCCAGCAGCTTATGGGTGACTAGCGCTGGAGATACGCAGTATTTT. Translation: CASSLWVTSAGDTQYF.

The rearrangement links TRBV7-3 to TRBJ1-2; 8 bases align to TRBD1. Germline CDR1 reads SGHTA; CDR2 reads FQGTGA. With 0 bases clipped from V and 7 bases from J, the junction kept 10 bases outside the gene matches. This CDR3 has 16 residues. The CDR3 DNA reads as TGTGCCAGCAGCTTAACATCTCCCGGGACAGGTGGTGGCTACACCTTC. Translated: CASSLTSPGTGGGYTF.

The V gene is TRBV2, the J gene TRBJ2-7; TRBD1 matches at 8 bases. Trimming cost V 6 bases and J 2 bases; bases outside gene matches: 3. Per the germline V gene, CDR1 is SNHLY and CDR2 is FYNNEI. This CDR3 contains 13 residues. As DNA, the CDR3 is TGTGCCAGCAGGGGACAGGCCACCTACGAGCAGTACTTC. It yields the protein CASRGQATYEQYF.

The chain has TRBV6-1 and TRBJ1-5, with 10 positions matching TRBD1. The germline V gene has CDR1 MNHNS and CDR2 SASEGT. The length of the CDR3 is 16 residues. V was pared by 4 bases and J by 7 bases, with 10 bases of the junction left unmatched. CDR3 DNA sequence: TGTGCCAGCAGTGGACAGACAGGGGGCGAGGGGCAGCCCCAGCATTTT. It yields the protein CASSGQTGGEGQPQHF.

The table lists this clone with a count of one. The V call is TRBV12-5, the J call TRBJ1-2; 8 bases align to TRBD1. The CDR3 runs to 20 residues. Germline V lookup: CDR1 LGHNT, CDR2 FRNRAP. V was pared by 3 bases and J by 1 base, with 19 bases of the junction left unmatched. The CDR3 sequence is CASGFDLPGQVTPVNYGYTF. The CDR3 nucleotides read TGTGCTAGTGGTTTCGATCTCCCGGGACAGGTGACTCCCGTTAACTATGGCTACACCTTC.

V and J are TRBV5-1 and TRBJ2-3, with 7 positions matching TRBD2. After removal of 7 bases from V and 4 bases from J, the junction contained 18 bases not matched to a gene. The CDR3 consists of 17 residues. Germline CDR1 and CDR2: SGHRS and YFSETQ. The DNA of the CDR3 is TGCGCCAGCTGCCGTAGTCCGGGGCGGGAGAGGTCAGATACGCAGTATTTT. This encodes CASCRSPGRERSDTQYF.

The V call is TRBV7-8, the J call TRBJ1-2; D uncertain. V was cut by 0 bases and J by 4 bases, with 9 bases left in between. The CDR3 has 14 amino acids. Germline CDR1 is SGHVS and CDR2 is FQNEAQ. CDR3 bases: TGTGCCAGCAGCTTAGCGCCCCCAGTCTATGGCTACACCTTC. Translated: CASSLAPPVYGYTF.